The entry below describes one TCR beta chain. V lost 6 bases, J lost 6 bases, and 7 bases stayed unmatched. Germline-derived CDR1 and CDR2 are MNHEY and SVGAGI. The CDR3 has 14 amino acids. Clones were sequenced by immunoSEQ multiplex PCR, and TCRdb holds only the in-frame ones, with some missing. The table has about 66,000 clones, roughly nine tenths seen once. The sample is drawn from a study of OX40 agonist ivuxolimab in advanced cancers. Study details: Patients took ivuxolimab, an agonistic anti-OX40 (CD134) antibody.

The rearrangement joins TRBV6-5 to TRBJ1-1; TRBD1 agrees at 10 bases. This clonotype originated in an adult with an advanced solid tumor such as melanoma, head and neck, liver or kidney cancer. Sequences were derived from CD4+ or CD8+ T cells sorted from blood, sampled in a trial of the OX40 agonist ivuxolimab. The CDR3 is CASRPGQGRSEAFF. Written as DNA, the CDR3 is TGTGCCAGCAGGCCGGGACAGGGGAGGTCTGAAGCTTTCTTT.